These 13 T cell receptor beta chains came from one sample sequenced in a study of breast tumors, draining lymph nodes, adjacent tissues. Axillary draining lymph nodes of breast cancer patients supplied the node samples. One entry per CDR3 protein results from TCRdb running MiXCR on the multiplex PCR reads. The repertoire has hundreds of thousands of distinct CDR3 sequences, approximately 31% of them found once; the top ten carry approximately 1.5%. Sequences were obtained from axillary lymph node tissue. The receptor source for this set is a female donor with breast cancer. Some clones in this sample may be carry-over from other donors' samples.

This clonotype showed up just a few times. This may arise from a read error, as a much more abundant clone is one base away. The CDR3 protein is CASSSTPDSGNTIHF. The CDR3 coding sequence is TGTGCCAGCAGCTCGACTCCAGACTCTGGAAACACCATACATTTT. J is TRBJ1-3 and V is TRBV7-9; D not certain. Germline assignment: CDR1 SEHNR and CDR2 FQNEAQ (reference sequence). This CDR3 is 15 amino acids long.

Notes on this clonotype: One end of the junction does not line up with germline, which may come from a read error. V gene TRBV7-9 combines with J gene TRBJ2-7, with D possibly matching TRBD1 (6 bases). CDR1 SEHNR and CDR2 FQNEAQ come from the germline V gene (reference sequence). This CDR3 is 13 amino acids long. The CDR3 nucleotides are TGTACCAGCAGCCCCGGACAGTACTACGAGCGGTACTTC. This sequence encodes CTSSPGQYYERYF.

This clonotype was found a few times. The junction shows a germline mismatch at one end, possibly a read error. This rearrangement joins TRBV12-3 or TRBV12-4 to TRBJ2-7; weak D call: TRBD1 (6 bases). CDR3 length: 12 amino acids. CDR3 DNA: TGTGCCAGCAGTTTAAGGGGGTACGGGCAGTACTTC. This codes for CASSLRGYGQYF.

This clonotype was seen at least ten times. J is TRBJ2-5 and V is TRBV5-1; D is possibly TRBD1 or TRBD2 (5 bases each). Germline loops: CDR1 SGHRS, CDR2 YFSETQ. Trimming left V 2 bases short and J 1 base short, with 15 bases between. The CDR3 length is 16 residues. The CDR3 here is CASSFGERGSQETQYF. The CDR3, as DNA: TGCGCCAGCAGCTTCGGGGAGAGGGGCTCCCAAGAGACCCAGTACTTC.

This clonotype was counted many times. The rearrangement links TRBV4-2 to TRBJ1-5, with 9 bases aligning to TRBD1. This CDR3 region has 17 residues. Germline lookup yields CDR1 LGHNA and CDR2 YNFKEQ. Trimming cost V 1 base and J 1 base; bases outside gene matches: 5. The CDR3 sequence is CASSQAGQGMSNQPQHF. In nucleotides, the CDR3 is TGTGCCAGCAGCCAAGCTGGACAGGGGATGAGCAATCAGCCCCAGCATTTT.

This clonotype was recorded at least ten times. J is TRBJ1-2 and V is TRBV19; D gene unclear. The germline V gene has CDR1 LNHDA and CDR2 SQIVND (reference sequence). Trimming left V 6 bases short and J 4 bases short, with 12 bases between. The length of the CDR3 is 13 residues. CDR3 DNA sequence: TGTGCCAGTAGGGAGGGTGTAGGCTATGGCTACACCTTC. Amino acids: CASREGVGYGYTF.

This clonotype was detected ten times or more. This chain uses TRBV5-1 with TRBJ2-7; TRBD1 agrees at 9 bases. The CDR3 is 15 amino acids. V was clipped by 3 bases and J by 2 bases; unmatched bases: 6. Germline V gene data show CDR1 as SGHRS and CDR2 as YFSETQ. This CDR3 reads CASSSSDRGPYEQYF. CDR3 in DNA: TGCGCCAGCAGCTCATCGGACAGGGGCCCCTACGAGCAGTACTTC.

The table lists this clonotype with many counts. The genes are TRBV24-1 and TRBJ2-1, with 11 bases matching TRBD2. Germline CDR1 is KGHDR and CDR2 is SFDVKD. The junction had 11 bases not matched to a gene; V was cut back by 4 bases and J by 13 bases. The CDR3 has 15 amino acids. The CDR3 loop reads CATSERSSGRFGQFF. The CDR3 nucleotides read TGTGCCACCAGTGAACGATCTAGCGGGAGGTTTGGCCAGTTCTTC.

In nucleotides, the CDR3 is TGCAGTGCTAGGAGAGGTGGGACCCAGTACTTC. Protein product: CSARRGGTQYF. The V call is TRBV20-1, the J call TRBJ2-5; D remains unclear. The V and J ends lost 3 bases and 7 bases respectively, with 9 bases between them. This CDR3 has 11 residues. Per the germline V gene, CDR1 is DFQATT and CDR2 is SNEGSKA (reference sequence).

This clonotype was counted many times. The chain links TRBV7-9 to TRBJ2-7, with D perhaps TRBD1 or TRBD2 (5 bases each). V was clipped by 5 bases and J by 6 bases, with 17 bases between them. This CDR3 is 14 amino acids long. Looked up from germline, CDR1 is SEHNR and CDR2 is FQNEAQ (reference sequence). Here the CDR3 DNA reads TGTGCCAGCAGCCAAAGTAGTTGGGGGATCGAGCAGTACTTC. Translated: CASSQSSWGIEQYF.

The CDR3 nucleotides read TGTGCCATCAGTGAGGGTCTGCACTATGGCTACACCTTC. It is translated as CAISEGLHYGYTF. The V gene is TRBV10-3, the J gene TRBJ1-2; D is ambiguous. The CDR3 has 13 residues. Germline loops: CDR1 ENHRY, CDR2 SYGVKD. The germline V and J ends were trimmed by 2 bases and 3 bases, with 7 bases remaining between them.

A note on this clonotype: A much larger clone sits a single nucleotide away, making a read error possible. The chain has TRBV6-1 and TRBJ2-1; D is ambiguous. This CDR3 region has 16 residues. Per germline, CDR1 MNHNS and CDR2 SASEGT. CDR3: CASNEPSNKVYNEQFF. CDR3 DNA: TGTGCCAGCAATGAACCGTCAAATAAAGTCTACAATGAGCAGTTCTTC.

This clonotype was seen only a few times. This sequence may be a read error, since a much larger clone differs from it by one base. The genes are TRBV12-3 or TRBV12-4 and TRBJ2-1; D unclear. Trimming shortened V by 3 bases and J by 9 bases, and 9 bases separated the two germline ends. The CDR3 consists of 12 residues. CDR3 DNA sequence: TGTGCCAGCAGTTTCGCGTCGCGTGAGCAGTTCTTC. Its translation: CASSFASREQFF.